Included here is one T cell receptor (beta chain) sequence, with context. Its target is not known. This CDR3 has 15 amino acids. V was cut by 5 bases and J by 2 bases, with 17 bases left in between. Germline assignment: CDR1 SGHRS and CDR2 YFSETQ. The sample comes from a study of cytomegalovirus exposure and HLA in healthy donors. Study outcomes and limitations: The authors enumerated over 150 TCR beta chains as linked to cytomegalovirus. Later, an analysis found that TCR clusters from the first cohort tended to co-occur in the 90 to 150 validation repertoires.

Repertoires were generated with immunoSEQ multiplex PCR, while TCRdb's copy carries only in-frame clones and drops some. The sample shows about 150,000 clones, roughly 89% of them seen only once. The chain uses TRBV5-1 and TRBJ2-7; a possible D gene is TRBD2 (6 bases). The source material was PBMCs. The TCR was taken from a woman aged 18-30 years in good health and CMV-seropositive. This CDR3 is CASSRPGLGTYEQYF. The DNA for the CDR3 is TGCGCCAGCAGTCGGCCGGGACTCGGGACCTACGAGCAGTACTTC.